The present TCR beta chain was sequenced within a study of blood T cell repertoires in COVID-19. Study at large: The United States, Italy and Spain provided the acute and convalescent COVID-19 samples. PBMCs, B-cell-depleted T cells, or T cells provided the cDNA or gDNA that made up the material.

As handled by the study authors: The authors estimated nucleated cell counts from reference gene primer amplification. Here immunoSEQ multiplex PCR was the method, and the copy in TCRdb shows in-frame clones only, minus some. V and J calls and clone size are copied from that table; D and trimming were computed from the DNA. The sample consists of around 99,000 clones, 90% of them appearing once. Per the germline V gene, CDR1 is DFQATT and CDR2 is SNEGSKA (reference sequence). The CDR3 loop spans 10 amino acids. The V gene lost 4 bases and the J gene lost 6 bases, with 4 bases spanning the gap. The chain employs TRBV20-1 and TRBJ2-1; D unresolved. The sequence was collected from a man between 50 and 59 years old with acute or convalescent COVID-19. The sequencing input was peripheral blood. The chain's CDR3 is CSAIINEQFF. CDR3 coding DNA: TGCAGTGCTATTATCAATGAGCAGTTCTTC.